Presented here are 6 T cell receptor beta chains from one specimen sequenced in a study of blood T cell repertoires in COVID-19. Method: immunoSEQ multiplex PCR; TCRdb's copy keeps in-frame clones and lacks some. The sample lists about 190,000 clones, over 75% seen once, with around 5.9% in the top ten. The sequencing input was peripheral blood. These receptors came from a middle-aged woman who had recovered from COVID-19.

The CDR3 region is CASSLQRQREGKYNEQFF. The CDR3 bases are TGTGCCAGCTCACTACAAAGGCAGCGGGAGGGAAAATACAATGAGCAGTTCTTC. The rearrangement uses TRBV18 and TRBJ2-1, with TRBD2 matching over 10 bases. V was pared by 4 bases and J by 4 bases, with 13 bases of the junction left unmatched. The germline gives CDR1 KGHSH, CDR2 LQKENI. This CDR3 has 18 residues.

This chain uses TRBV7-2 with TRBJ1-2; 12 bases align to TRBD1. Germline V gene lookup returns CDR1 SGHTA and CDR2 FQGNSA. This CDR3 has 16 amino acids. The trim removed 4 bases at V and 4 bases at J, leaving 7 bases unmatched. The CDR3 protein is CASSSGTGGAGYGYTF. The CDR3, as DNA: TGTGCCAGCAGCTCGGGGACAGGGGGCGCCGGCTATGGCTACACCTTC.

J is TRBJ1-1 and V is TRBV19; TRBD1 agrees at 9 bases. Germline V CDR1 and CDR2: LNHDA, SQIVND (reference sequence). The CDR3 contains 16 residues. V lost 4 bases and J lost 1; bases outside the gene matches: 7. CDR3 in amino acids: CASSTAGQGPNTEAFF. The CDR3 nucleotides are TGTGCCAGTAGTACAGCCGGACAGGGGCCGAACACTGAAGCTTTCTTT.

The rearrangement uses TRBV28 and TRBJ1-5, with 7 positions matching TRBD1. Germline trimming cut 6 bases from V and 1 base from J; bases unmatched to any gene: 6. CDR1 and CDR2 from the germline V gene are MDHEN and SYDVKM. The CDR3 runs 15 residues. The CDR3 is CASSPGGASNQPQHF. The CDR3 DNA sequence: TGTGCCAGCAGCCCAGGGGGTGCGAGCAATCAGCCCCAGCATTTT.

The rearrangement links TRBV20-1 to TRBJ1-3, with a weak D call TRBD1 (5 bases). This CDR3 has 14 residues. Trimming pared 3 bases from V and 0 bases from J, leaving 9 bases between. Germline V lookup: CDR1 DFQATT, CDR2 SNEGSKA (reference sequence). Here the CDR3 DNA reads TGCAGTGCTAGTTCGGACAACTCTGGAAACACCATATATTTT. This encodes CSASSDNSGNTIYF.

The chain joins TRBV29-1 to TRBJ2-7; 8 positions match TRBD1. CDR3 length equals 14 residues. Germline CDR1 reads SQVTM; CDR2 reads ANQGSEA. J was trimmed by 6 bases and V by 6 bases; bases with no gene match: 13. The CDR3 nucleotides read TGCAGCGTGTGTAAGGACAGGGTGTTGAGCGAGCAGTACTTC. Protein product: CSVCKDRVLSEQYF.